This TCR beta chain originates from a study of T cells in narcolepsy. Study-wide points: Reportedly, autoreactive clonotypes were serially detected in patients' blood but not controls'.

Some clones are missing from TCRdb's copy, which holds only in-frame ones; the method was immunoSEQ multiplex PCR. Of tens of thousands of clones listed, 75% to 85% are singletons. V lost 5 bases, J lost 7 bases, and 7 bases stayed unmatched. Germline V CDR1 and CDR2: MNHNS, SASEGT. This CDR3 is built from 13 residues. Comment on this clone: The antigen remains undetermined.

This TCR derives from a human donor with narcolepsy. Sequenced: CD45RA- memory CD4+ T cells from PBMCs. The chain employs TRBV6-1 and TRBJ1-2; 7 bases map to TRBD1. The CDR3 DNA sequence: TGTGCCAGCAGTCCGGGACAGTATAGTGGCTACACCTTC. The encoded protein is CASSPGQYSGYTF.